One and the same sample provided the 17 T cell receptor beta chains below, sequenced in a study of OX40 agonist ivuxolimab in advanced cancers. Assay used: immunoSEQ multiplex PCR; TCRdb lists only in-frame clones, some missing. This repertoire shows approximately 99,000 clones, about 90% found once; its top ten account for more than 5.5%. The sequencing used CD4+ or CD8+ T cells sorted from blood, collected in a trial of the OX40 agonist ivuxolimab. These TCRs come from an adult with an advanced solid tumor such as melanoma, head and neck, liver or kidney cancer.

This chain uses TRBV4-1 with TRBJ2-3, with TRBD2 matching over 13 bases. Germline lookup yields CDR1 MGHRA and CDR2 YSYEKL. The CDR3 covers 16 residues. With V trimmed by 2 bases and J by 3 bases, 2 bases remained unmatched. CDR3 region: CASSQSGLAGTDTQYF. CDR3 DNA: TGCGCCAGCAGCCAATCGGGACTAGCGGGGACAGATACGCAGTATTTT.

This clone appeared a single time. The genes are TRBV6-6 and TRBJ2-7, with 9 positions matching TRBD1. J was trimmed by 1 base and V by 2 bases; bases with no gene match: 3. Germline V gene sequence: CDR1 MNHNY, CDR2 SVGAGI (reference sequence). CDR3 size: 15 residues. CDR3 nucleotide sequence: TGTGCCAGCAGTTACAAGGGACAGGGATCCTACGAGCAGTACTTC. Amino acid sequence: CASSYKGQGSYEQYF.

The V call is TRBV5-1, the J call TRBJ2-1, with 7 bases fitting TRBD1. Germline V gene data show CDR1 as SGHRS and CDR2 as YFSETQ. This CDR3 spans 13 amino acids. J was trimmed by 6 bases and V by 4 bases; bases with no gene match: 4. CDR3 nucleotide sequence: TGCGCCAGCAGCAGCGACAGGGCCAATGAGCAGTTCTTC. Protein product: CASSSDRANEQFF.

The genes are TRBV6-6 and TRBJ2-5; 8 nucleotides match TRBD2. There are 15 residues in the CDR3. Trimming took 7 bases from V and 0 from J; bases not matched to a gene: 7. Per the germline V gene, CDR1 is MNHNY and CDR2 is SVGAGI (reference sequence). CDR3 sequence reads: CASNSGGAYQETQYF. As DNA, the CDR3 is TGTGCCAGCAATTCGGGAGGGGCGTACCAAGAGACCCAGTACTTC.

The V call is TRBV6-1, the J call TRBJ1-2, with 10 bases identical to TRBD1. The V gene's germline CDR1 is MNHNS and CDR2 SASEGT. V gave up 8 bases and J gave up 3 bases; unmatched junction bases: 3. The CDR3 extends over 13 amino acids. CDR3 amino acids: CASGTGAYYGYTF. CDR3 nucleotides: TGTGCCAGCGGGACAGGGGCCTACTATGGCTACACCTTC.

The genes are TRBV5-1 and TRBJ2-1, with D perhaps matching TRBD1 or TRBD2 (5 bases each). Germline CDR1 and CDR2: SGHRS and YFSETQ. Trimming pared 0 bases from V and 4 bases from J, leaving 8 bases between. The CDR3 has 14 amino acids. In DNA, the CDR3 is TGCGCCAGCAGCTTGGGGGGGTTATACAATGAGCAGTTCTTC. This gives the protein CASSLGGLYNEQFF. Using reference TRBV5-1 and TRBJ2-1 for the parts outside the CDR3, the full variable domain is KAGVTQTPRYLIKTRGQQVTLSCSPISGHRSVSWYQQTPGQGLQFLFEYFSETQRNKGNFPGRFSGRQFSNSRSEMNVSTLELGDSALYLCASSLGGLYNEQFFGPGTRLTVL.

This rearrangement joins TRBV4-2 to TRBJ2-3, with TRBD2 matching 13 bases. The CDR3 extends over 18 amino acids. Germline CDR1 and CDR2: LGHNA and YNFKEQ. Trimming removed 4 bases from V and 2 bases from J; junction bases left unmatched: 9. CDR3: CASSRLSGTSGTTDTQYF. The CDR3 DNA reads as TGTGCCAGCAGCCGACTGTCCGGGACTAGCGGGACCACAGATACGCAGTATTTT.

This chain joins TRBV19 and TRBJ2-3; possibly TRBD1 or TRBD2 for D (5 bases each). The CDR3 extends over 15 amino acids. Per germline, CDR1 LNHDA and CDR2 SQIVND (reference sequence). Trimming cost V 7 bases and J 0 bases, with 14 bases left between them. The CDR3 region is CASTDRDGSTDTQYF. For the CDR3, the DNA is TGTGCCAGTACCGACCGGGACGGTAGCACAGATACGCAGTATTTT.

The chain is built from TRBV25-1 and TRBJ2-6; D is unresolved. The V end lost 0 bases, the J end lost 0 bases, and 9 bases lay between the germline ends. Germline V gene data show CDR1 as MGHDK and CDR2 as SYGVNS. This CDR3 region has 17 residues. For the CDR3, the DNA is TGTGCCAGCAGTGAATATAGTAAGAGCTCTGGGGCCAACGTCCTGACTTTC. This codes for CASSEYSKSSGANVLTF.

The V and J genes are TRBV6-1 and TRBJ1-2, with D hard to call. CDR3 length: 14 residues. Trimming removed 7 bases from V and 4 bases from J, with 16 bases in between. From germline, CDR1 is MNHNS and CDR2 SASEGT. The DNA for the CDR3 is TGTGCCAGCACACCCCCGGGATCCATCTATGGCTACACCTTC. This encodes CASTPPGSIYGYTF.

This chain uses TRBV5-4 with TRBJ2-3; no firm D call. CDR3 length: 13 amino acids. Per germline, CDR1 SGHNT and CDR2 YYREEE (reference sequence). V gave up 6 bases and J gave up 4 bases, with 12 bases separating them. The CDR3 DNA follows: TGTGCCAGCAATTCGGCCGGAGCAGATACGCAGTATTTT. Encoded protein: CASNSAGADTQYF. Together with reference TRBV5-4 and TRBJ2-3, the CDR3 gives the full variable domain: ETGVTQSPTHLIKTRGQQVTLRCSSQSGHNTVSWYQQALGQGPQFIFQYYREEENGRGNFPPRFSGLQFPNYSSELNVNALELDDSALYLCASNSAGADTQYFGPGTRLTVL.

The chain carries TRBV2 and TRBJ1-2; D might be TRBD1 (5 bases). The CDR3 consists of 13 residues. Trimming removed 4 bases from V and 7 bases from J, with 13 bases in between. Germline V gives CDR1 SNHLY, CDR2 FYNNEI. The CDR3 DNA reads TGTGCCAGCAGTGTCGGGGCCGCCGGTGGCTACACCTTC. Translated: CASSVGAAGGYTF.

This clone was seen a handful of times. This rearrangement joins TRBV7-2 to TRBJ2-5; 8 nucleotides line up with TRBD1. CDR1 is SGHTA, CDR2 FQGNSA, per germline. The V and J ends lost 5 bases and 4 bases, in that order; junction bases with no gene match: 9. This CDR3 is built from 15 residues. The chain's CDR3 is CASSPRTGRGETQYF. Here the CDR3 DNA reads TGTGCCAGCAGCCCGCGGACAGGGCGAGGAGAGACCCAGTACTTC.

The chain is built from TRBV5-6 and TRBJ2-5; TRBD1 agrees at 7 bases. CDR1 is SGHDT, CDR2 YYEEEE, per germline. With V trimmed by 2 bases and J by 5 bases, 12 bases remained unmatched. This CDR3 region has 16 residues. Here the CDR3 DNA reads TGTGCCAGCAGCTTTAGGACGGCAGGGGGTGTGGAGACCCAGTACTTC. It specifies CASSFRTAGGVETQYF.

This chain joins TRBV5-6 and TRBJ1-5; D remains ambiguous. Germline V CDR1 and CDR2: SGHDT, YYEEEE. Trimming cost V 0 bases and J 4 bases, with 11 bases left between them. This CDR3 is built from 15 residues. The CDR3 region has the DNA TGTGCCAGCAGCTTGGCCACGCGGATAAATCAGCCCCAGCATTTT. Amino acid sequence: CASSLATRINQPQHF.

The V gene is TRBV9, the J gene TRBJ2-1; TRBD2 might be the D (5 bases). V was trimmed by 4 bases and J by 4 bases, leaving 21 bases between them. Germline CDR1 is SGDLS and CDR2 is YYNGEE. This CDR3 region has 17 residues. This CDR3 is CASSTSPLALNYNEQFF. The CDR3, as DNA: TGTGCCAGCAGCACCAGCCCCCTAGCCCTCAATTACAATGAGCAGTTCTTC.

J is TRBJ2-1 and V is TRBV19; D is possibly TRBD2 (6 bases). CDR1 is LNHDA, CDR2 SQIVND, per germline (reference sequence). V lost 1 base, J lost 2 bases, and 15 bases lay in between. The CDR3 runs 17 residues. The CDR3 DNA reads TGTGCCAGTAGTATAGGGTTTGGGGACTTTCCCTACAATGAGCAGTTCTTC. Translating gives CASSIGFGDFPYNEQFF.